What follows are 6 T cell receptor beta chains derived from one specimen sequenced in a study of blood T cell repertoires in COVID-19. Generated by immunoSEQ multiplex PCR, the TCRdb table keeps only in-frame clones and is missing some. The data show 40,000 to 55,000 clones, with 70% to 85% seen just once and 6.5% to 8% held by the top ten. What was sequenced was peripheral blood. All receptors come from a human donor in a cohort sampled during active COVID-19.

The rearrangement uses TRBV3-1 (or the pseudogene TRBV3-2) and TRBJ1-3, with D maybe TRBD1 (6 bases). The V and J ends lost 4 bases and 0 bases respectively, with 19 bases between them. This CDR3 is 18 amino acids long. Germline loops: CDR1 LGHDT, CDR2 YNNKEL (reference sequence). The CDR3 is CASSREPDSHSSGNTIYF. Here the CDR3 DNA reads TGTGCCAGCAGCCGAGAACCGGACAGCCACAGCTCTGGAAACACCATATATTTT.

CDR3 DNA sequence: TGTGCCAGCAGCCAGGGACAGGGGGTTTGGTATGGCTACACCTTC. It is translated as CASSQGQGVWYGYTF. The chain combines TRBV3-1 (or the pseudogene TRBV3-2) with TRBJ1-2; 11 positions match TRBD1. Germline CDR1 and CDR2: LGHDT and YNNKEL (reference sequence). This CDR3 spans 15 amino acids. After removal of 3 bases from V and 5 bases from J, the junction contained 5 bases not matched to a gene.

The rearrangement joins TRBV9 to TRBJ2-1; 8 bases map to TRBD2. The V and J ends lost 3 bases and 2 bases, in that order; junction bases with no gene match: 7. The CDR3 is made up of 16 amino acids. Germline assignment: CDR1 SGDLS and CDR2 YYNGEE. In nucleotides, the CDR3 is TGTGCCAGCAGCGCGGAACTAGCGGTAACCTACAATGAGCAGTTCTTC. Protein: CASSAELAVTYNEQFF.

This clone showed up just a few times. The genes are TRBV3-1 (or the pseudogene TRBV3-2) and TRBJ1-6, with 9 nucleotides matching TRBD1. Trimming took 0 bases from V and 7 from J; bases not matched to a gene: 4. In germline, CDR1 is LGHDT, CDR2 YNNKEL (reference sequence). CDR3 length: 16 amino acids. The CDR3 reads CASSQDGTGYNSPLHF. The CDR3 bases are TGTGCCAGCAGCCAAGATGGGACAGGGTACAATTCACCCCTCCACTTT.

V is TRBV5-1 and J is TRBJ2-3, with 7 bases aligning to TRBD2. Germline assignment: CDR1 SGHRS and CDR2 YFSETQ. Trimming cost V 4 bases and J 3 bases; bases outside gene matches: 5. The CDR3 is 14 amino acids. Here the CDR3 reads CASSGGSFTDTQYF. CDR3 sequence (DNA): TGCGCCAGCAGCGGCGGGAGTTTTACAGATACGCAGTATTTT.

This clone was picked up a small number of times. The CDR3 bases are TGCGCCAGCAGCCAAGATGGAGGGACAGTTACCGGGGAGCTGTTTTTT. It specifies CASSQDGGTVTGELFF. The V and J genes are TRBV4-3 and TRBJ2-2, with D possibly TRBD1 on 7 matching bases. CDR1 LGHNA and CDR2 YSLEER come from the germline V gene. The CDR3 is 16 amino acids. V gave up 0 bases and J gave up 5 bases, with 13 bases separating them.